These T cell receptor beta chains were read from a single sample in a study of regulatory T cells in long-lasting Graves disease. TCRdb reprocessed the multiplex PCR reads with MiXCR, giving one entry per CDR3 protein. The table has around 400,000 distinct CDR3 sequences, around 15% seen once; the top ten hold approximately 21%. The sample here was peripheral blood mononuclear cells (PBMCs), taken at new diagnosis, from a patient treated with antithyroid drugs. Receptors originate from a female donor with Graves disease. Both conserved end residues are part of each CDR3. The order of the fields is J gene, V gene, clone size, CDR3 protein. Part of the rows lack a size; the others show once, few, many or a class for expanded clones.

TRBJ2-3	TRBV28	many	CASTPGGTYTDTQYF
TRBJ2-1	TRBV12-3/TRBV12-4	.	CASSPGFGNEQFF
TRBJ2-3	TRBV11-1	many	CASSSAWGAPDTQYF
TRBJ2-3	TRBV7-9	many	CASSPWQTTKTDTQYF
TRBJ2-1	TRBV7-9	many	CASSLTHLAASSYNEQFF
TRBJ2-1	TRBV7-9	many	CASSSTGNEQFF
TRBJ1-1	TRBV7-2	many	CASSLQGPNTEAFF
TRBJ2-7	TRBV29-1	many	CSVEAAGAYEQYF
TRBJ2-5	TRBV19	.	CASSTGGARGETQYF
TRBJ2-1	TRBV5-4	few	CASSREGGLSSYNEQFF
TRBJ2-3	TRBV9	few	CASSVGEREPYLADTQYF
TRBJ2-1	TRBV20-1	many	CSAAVDEQFF
TRBJ2-7	TRBV20-1	many	CSAKDLKGGSYEQYF
TRBJ1-1	TRBV7-9	many	CASSPETGAGTEAFF
TRBJ1-4	TRBV7-9	.	CASSPSQRPNEKLFF
TRBJ1-5	TRBV10-3	many	CAISESVGISNQPQHF
TRBJ1-3	TRBV19	few	CASEQAFEGNTIYF
TRBJ2-7	TRBV6-1	many	CASSEVGQGSEQYF
TRBJ2-7	TRBV4-3	many	CASSEGTGSYEQYF
TRBJ1-1	TRBV20-1	many	CSARDQQAPSAEAFF
TRBJ1-4	TRBV28	many	CASRTGTGGLFF
TRBJ1-2	TRBV2	.	CASSTPSEYGYTF
TRBJ2-2	TRBV5-6	.	CASLDWRAPDTGELFF
TRBJ2-1	TRBV20-1	.	CSAKRQGDVEQFF
TRBJ2-6	TRBV7-3	.	CASSFVGGFSDSGANVLTF
TRBJ2-3	TRBV18	few	CASSPNRGGDTQYF
TRBJ2-1	TRBV6-2/TRBV6-3	many	CASSYGDRLSYNEQFF
TRBJ2-7	TRBV5-5	few	CASSPGPLIYF
TRBJ1-3	TRBV2	many	CASRPRTGIGNTIYF
TRBJ2-2	TRBV27	.	CASSLAGGEGTGELFF
TRBJ1-1	TRBV28	many	CASNGDTEAFF
TRBJ1-1	TRBV12-3/TRBV12-4	.	CASCLGGNTEAFF
TRBJ2-4	TRBV6-1	many	CASTSVQGWHIQYF
TRBJ1-1	TRBV29-1	many	CSVGDGGNTEAFF
TRBJ1-2	TRBV20-1	.	CSARSSGTDGYTF
TRBJ2-3	TRBV2	few	CASSKTSGEADTQYF
TRBJ2-1	TRBV20-1	few	CSASSASGIWNEQFF
TRBJ1-1	TRBV6-1	many	CASSARAGAAEAFF
TRBJ2-1	TRBV11-2	.	CASSPPGLASYNEQFF
TRBJ2-2	TRBV6-2/TRBV6-3	many	CASSSATGELFF
TRBJ1-4	TRBV11-2	many	CASSTQATNEKLFF
TRBJ1-1	TRBV10-3	.	CATEDRGQEEAFF
TRBJ1-2	TRBV5-1	.	CATQTQTIYGYTF
TRBJ1-6	TRBV9	few	CASSGAGGAYNSPLHF
TRBJ2-3	TRBV12-3/TRBV12-4	.	CASGGGGGTDTQYF
TRBJ1-2	TRBV10-2	.	CASSESSVLGYTF
TRBJ1-1	TRBV29-1	.	CSVERDRVNTEAFF
TRBJ2-3	TRBV20-1	few	CSARDSLSGGRADTQYF